This passage covers 13 T cell receptor beta chains from one sample sequenced in a study of blood T cell repertoires in COVID-19. Generated by immunoSEQ multiplex PCR, the TCRdb table keeps only in-frame clones and is missing some. The sample records 100,000 to 150,000 clones, more than 70% being singletons. The material sequenced was peripheral blood. These TCRs come from an elderly man with active or convalescent COVID-19.

This sequence joins TRBV4-3 and TRBJ2-3; possibly TRBD2 for D (6 bases). The CDR3 is 14 amino acids. Trimming stripped 4 bases from V and 2 bases from J, with 10 bases between. Germline CDR1 is LGHNA and CDR2 is YSLEER. In DNA form, the CDR3 reads TGCGCCAGCAGCCTCCGGGACTTCACAGATACGCAGTATTTT. Protein: CASSLRDFTDTQYF.

The chain combines TRBV4-3 with TRBJ2-7, with a tentative D call TRBD2 (6 bases). Germline loops: CDR1 LGHNA, CDR2 YSLEER. The CDR3 loop spans 16 amino acids. The V and J ends lost 0 bases and 7 bases respectively, with 19 bases between them. DNA for the CDR3: TGCGCCAGCAGCCAAGAGGAGGGACCCACATCTTTTGAGCAGTACTTC. Protein product: CASSQEEGPTSFEQYF.

This clone occurred a few times. This sequence joins TRBV5-4 and TRBJ1-5; no definite D call. There are 14 residues in the CDR3. Germline CDR1 and CDR2: SGHNT and YYREEE (reference sequence). Trimming took 0 bases from V and 2 from J, leaving 6 bases between them. CDR3 residues: CASSLGIGNQPQHF. The CDR3 bases are TGTGCCAGCAGCTTGGGAATAGGCAATCAGCCCCAGCATTTT.

This clone was picked up one time. The rearrangement uses TRBV7-7 and TRBJ2-3; maybe TRBD2 (6 bases). Per the germline V gene, CDR1 is SSHAT and CDR2 is FNYEAQ (reference sequence). The CDR3 is 15 amino acids. V lost 5 bases, J lost 3 bases, and 15 bases lay in between. The CDR3 sequence: CASSPSGFGTDTQYF. For the CDR3, the DNA is TGTGCCAGCAGCCCCAGCGGGTTTGGTACAGATACGCAGTATTTT.

The gene calls are TRBV2 and TRBJ1-2, with TRBD1 matching 7 bases. Germline-derived CDR1 and CDR2 are SNHLY and FYNNEI. The CDR3 has 14 amino acids. J was trimmed by 2 bases and V by 3 bases; bases with no gene match: 3. CDR3 DNA: TGTGCCAGCAGTGACTCGACAGGGAACTATGGCTACACCTTC. Protein: CASSDSTGNYGYTF.

The chain is built from TRBV10-2 and TRBJ1-1; weak D call: TRBD1 (6 bases). Trimming pared 6 bases from V and 8 bases from J, leaving 13 bases between. CDR3 length: 12 amino acids. Per germline, CDR1 WSHSY and CDR2 SAAADI. The CDR3 loop reads CASRRGTPEAFF. DNA of the CDR3: TGCGCCAGCAGGAGGGGGACCCCAGAAGCTTTCTTT.

The gene calls are TRBV19 and TRBJ1-3, with D unresolved. V lost 3 bases to trimming and J lost 3 bases, with 15 bases between them. CDR3 size: 16 residues. Germline loops: CDR1 LNHDA, CDR2 SQIVND (reference sequence). CDR3 DNA: TGTGCCAGTAGTATCGTTGCGAGGCCGAGTGGAAACACCATATATTTT. It is translated as CASSIVARPSGNTIYF.

The chain couples TRBV6-4 to TRBJ2-7, with TRBD1 identical over 9 bases. The CDR3 consists of 15 residues. CDR1 and CDR2 from the germline V gene are MRHNA and SNTAGT. Unmatched junction bases numbered 10, after V lost 5 bases and J lost 5 bases. The DNA for the CDR3 is TGTGCCAGCAGTTACCGGGACAGGGTTAGCCACGAGCAGTACTTC. Amino acids: CASSYRDRVSHEQYF.

V usage is TRBV4-3 and J usage is TRBJ1-4; 8 bases are a match to TRBD1. The CDR3 has 16 amino acids. From germline, CDR1 is LGHNA and CDR2 YSLEER. The trim removed 0 bases at V and 7 bases at J, leaving 7 bases unmatched. The CDR3 DNA sequence: TGCGCCAGCAGCCAAGATCCCAGGGGGCGAGGTGAAAAACTGTTTTTT. Translation gives CASSQDPRGRGEKLFF.

This chain uses TRBV4-2 with TRBJ1-5; D possibly corresponds to TRBD1 (5 bases). The CDR3 consists of 17 residues. V gave up 3 bases and J gave up 4 bases, with 19 bases separating them. Germline CDR1 is LGHNA and CDR2 is YNFKEQ. The CDR3, as DNA: TGTGCCAGCAGCCAGGATCCTCTCCAAGGGGTAAATCAGCCCCAGCATTTT. Translated: CASSQDPLQGVNQPQHF.

The genes are TRBV6-2 or TRBV6-3 and TRBJ2-4, with TRBD2 as a possible D gene (7 bases). Trimming removed 6 bases at V and 0 bases at J, with 21 bases between. Germline V gene data show CDR1 as MNHEY and CDR2 as SVGEGT. The CDR3 length is 18 residues. The CDR3 here is CASSPRGGAVLAKNIQYF. DNA for the CDR3: TGTGCCAGCAGCCCCCGAGGGGGGGCAGTTCTAGCCAAAAACATTCAGTACTTC.

This sequence joins TRBV7-9 and TRBJ2-7, with 9 bases identical to TRBD1. This CDR3 has 15 amino acids. The J segment lost 2 bases and the V segment lost 5 bases, leaving 7 bases of the junction unmatched. The germline V gene encodes CDR1 SEHNR and CDR2 FQNEAQ (reference sequence). CDR3 in DNA: TGTGCCAGCAGCCAACAGGGGGCGTATACCTACGAGCAGTACTTC. Encoded protein: CASSQQGAYTYEQYF.

This chain uses TRBV5-1 with TRBJ1-6; 7 nucleotides agree with TRBD1. The ends lost 1 base at V and 8 bases at J; junction bases unmatched: 6. CDR3 length: 15 amino acids. The germline V gene has CDR1 SGHRS and CDR2 YFSETQ. This CDR3 reads CASSLSGGRDSPLHF. Here the CDR3 DNA reads TGCGCCAGCAGCTTGTCAGGGGGTAGAGATTCACCCCTCCACTTT. Based on the CDR3 plus reference TRBV5-1 and TRBJ1-6, the full variable domain is KAGVTQTPRYLIKTRGQQVTLSCSPISGHRSVSWYQQTPGQGLQFLFEYFSETQRNKGNFPGRFSGRQFSNSRSEMNVSTLELGDSALYLCASSLSGGRDSPLHFGNGTRLTVT.